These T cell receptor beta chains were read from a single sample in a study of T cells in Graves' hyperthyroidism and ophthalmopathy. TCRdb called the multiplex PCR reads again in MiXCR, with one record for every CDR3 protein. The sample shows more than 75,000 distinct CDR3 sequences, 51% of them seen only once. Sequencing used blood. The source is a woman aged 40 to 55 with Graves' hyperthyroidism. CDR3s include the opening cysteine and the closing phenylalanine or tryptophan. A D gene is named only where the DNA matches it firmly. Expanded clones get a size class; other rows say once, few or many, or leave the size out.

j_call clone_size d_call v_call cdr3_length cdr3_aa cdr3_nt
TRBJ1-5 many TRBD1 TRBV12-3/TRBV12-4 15 CASRPPGQVDQPQHF TGTGCCAGCAGGCCTCCGGGACAGGTCGATCAGCCCCAGCATTTT
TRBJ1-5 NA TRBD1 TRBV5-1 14 CASGLGQGDQPQHF TGCGCCAGCGGCTTGGGACAGGGAGACCAGCCCCAGCATTTT
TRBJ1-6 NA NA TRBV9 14 CASSKTVYNSPLHF TGTGCCAGCAGCAAGACGGTATATAATTCACCCCTCCACTTT
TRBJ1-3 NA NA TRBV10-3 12 CAIREDGNTIYF TGTGCCATCAGGGAAGACGGGAACACCATATATTTT
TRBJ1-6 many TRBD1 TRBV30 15 CAWGTGQGIDSPLHF TGTGCCTGGGGTACGGGACAGGGGATTGATTCACCCCTCCACTTT
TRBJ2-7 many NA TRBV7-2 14 CASSLGLVPYEQYF TGTGCCAGCAGCTTAGGGCTAGTCCCCTACGAGCAGTACTTC
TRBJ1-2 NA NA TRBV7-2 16 CASSFSKKGEHYGYTF TGTGCCAGCAGCTTTAGTAAGAAGGGTGAGCACTATGGCTACACCTTC
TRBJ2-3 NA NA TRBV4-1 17 CASSQVALTILTDTQYF TGCGCCAGCAGCCAAGTAGCACTAACCATCCTCACAGATACGCAGTATTTT
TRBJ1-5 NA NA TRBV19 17 CASSLHRADVSNQPQHF TGTGCCAGTAGTCTCCACAGGGCGGATGTTAGCAATCAGCCCCAGCATTTT
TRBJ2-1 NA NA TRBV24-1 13 CATSDLSGAEQFF TGTGCCACCAGTGATTTGTCTGGAGCAGAGCAGTTCTTC
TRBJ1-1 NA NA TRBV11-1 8 CAGSEAFF TGTGCCGGCAGTGAAGCTTTCTTT
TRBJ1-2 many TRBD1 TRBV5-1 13 CASSQGTEYGYTF TGCGCCAGCAGCCAAGGGACAGAATATGGCTACACCTTC
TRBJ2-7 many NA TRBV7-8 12 CASSLELNEQYF TGTGCCAGCAGCTTAGAACTCAACGAGCAGTACTTC
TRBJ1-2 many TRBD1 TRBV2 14 CASKDGQASYGYTF TGTGCCAGCAAGGATGGACAGGCTTCGTATGGCTACACCTTC